The 4 T cell receptor beta chains listed next were all sequenced from one sample in a study of monozygotic twins with inflammatory bowel disease. TCRdb re-called the 5' RACE reads and gives one entry per CDR3 protein, without DNA. The table gives under 150,000 distinct CDR3 sequences; the top ten clones make up 2.4% of it. The sample comprised blood. The source is a human donor with ulcerative colitis or Crohn's disease, or a healthy co-twin of an affected twin (not recorded which).

The chain uses TRBV20-1 and TRBJ2-2. CDR1 and CDR2 from the germline V gene are DFQATT and SNEGSKA (reference sequence). The CDR3 totals 12 residues. CDR3 protein: CSARSPTGELFF.

V and J are TRBV18 and TRBJ2-3; the D call from TCRdb, TRBD2, cannot be confirmed without DNA. Germline assignment: CDR1 KGHSH and CDR2 LQKENI. The CDR3 consists of 17 residues. The CDR3: CASSPPSGGALADTQYF.

The chain couples TRBV10-3 to TRBJ1-6; the D gene TCRdb calls, TRBD1, cannot be checked with no DNA. Germline CDR1 ENHRY, CDR2 SYGVKD. CDR3 length equals 13 residues. The CDR3 is CAIGTGGNSPLHF.

CDR3 amino acids: CASSFGRQEGYTF. The V and J genes are TRBV12-3 or TRBV12-4 and TRBJ1-2. CDR3 length: 13 residues.